Shown below are 24 T cell receptor beta chains from a single sample sequenced in a study of T-cell reconstitution after alpha-beta-depleted transplantation in children (dated by TCRdb to about 2016). The meaning of the sample's treatment or condition label: allogeneic hematopoietic cell transplantation with graft depleted of TCRalphabeta T cells and CD19 B cells. The receptor library was made with PCR. The sequencer listed for this sample is Illumina HiSeq 2500. To normalize quantification of the TCRbeta repertoire, the TCR libraries were built with molecular barcoding that relied on unique molecular identifiers. The public reads were reanalyzed by TCRdb: fastp trimming at Q25, MiXCR alignment, in-frame beta chains only. Here each entry gathers all rows of one CDR3 protein and keeps the most common genes and DNA. This sample holds a few hundred thousand distinct CDR3 sequences; around 13% were observed only once. The leading ten clones occupy about 2.2% of the sample.

Sequenced material: PBMCs, mostly from graft donor cells, taken 360 days after TCRalphabeta/CD19-depleted stem cell transplant. These receptors originate from a male patient under 18 who had a stem cell transplant for acute myeloid leukemia, so the T cells may come from the graft donor.

This chain links TRBV4-2 with TRBJ1-1, with a possible D match to TRBD1 (5 bases). The CDR3 totals 13 residues. Germline V gene lookup returns CDR1 LGHNA and CDR2 YNFKEQ. Trimming removed 5 bases at V and 1 base at J, with 8 bases between. The CDR3 protein is CASSTRENTEAFF. The CDR3 coding sequence is TGTGCCAGCAGCACCAGGGAGAACACTGAAGCTTTCTTT.

This clonotype appeared many times. The chain joins TRBV29-1 to TRBJ2-3; D assignment may be TRBD1 or TRBD2 (5 bases each). Germline loops: CDR1 SQVTM, CDR2 ANQGSEA. The CDR3 is 13 amino acids. Trimming stripped 4 bases from V and 2 bases from J, with 10 bases between. CDR3 loop: CSVGMGVTDTQYF. The DNA for the CDR3 is TGCAGCGTTGGGATGGGGGTCACAGATACGCAGTATTTT.

On this clonotype itself: This may be a read error, as it is one base from a much larger clone. The V gene is TRBV14, the J gene TRBJ2-7, with 7 positions matching TRBD1. The CDR3 sequence is 15 residues long. Germline-derived CDR1 and CDR2 are SGHDN and FVKESK. Losses at the gene ends were 5 bases for V and 9 bases for J; bases not matched to a gene: 16. For the CDR3, the DNA is TGTGCCAGCAGCAAAGCCTCCTACAGGGGTGTTGGGCAGTACTTC. It codes for CASSKASYRGVGQYF. Complete variable domain (other parts from reference TRBV14 and TRBJ2-7): EAGVTQFPSHSVIEKGQTVTLRCDPISGHDNLYWYRRVMGKEIKFLLHFVKESKQDESGMPNNRFLAERTGGTYSTLKVQPAELEDSGVYFCASSKASYRGVGQYFGPGTRLTVT.

About this clonotype itself: The final CDR3 position lacks the conserved phenylalanine or tryptophan, pointing to a likely read error. The V and J genes are TRBV7-6 and TRBJ1-1; D is perhaps TRBD1 (5 bases). Germline lookup yields CDR1 SGHVS and CDR2 FNYEAQ. The CDR3 runs 13 residues. The CDR3 loop reads CACRAGVNTEAFC. CDR3 coding DNA: TGTGCCTGCAGGGCAGGCGTGAACACTGAAGCTTTCTGT.

The chain recombines TRBV5-5 with TRBJ1-5, with a tentative D call TRBD1 (6 bases). The CDR3 is 15 amino acids. V lost 2 bases, J lost 3 bases, and 12 bases lay in between. The V gene's germline CDR1 is SGHKS and CDR2 YYEKEE (reference sequence). The CDR3 coding sequence is TGTGCCAGCAGCTTCGCACAGGGCCTCAATCAGCCCCAGCATTTT. Protein sequence: CASSFAQGLNQPQHF.

Many counts were recorded for this clonotype. V is TRBV20-1 and J is TRBJ2-3; TRBD2 agrees at 7 bases. The CDR3 totals 13 residues. With 5 bases clipped from V and 5 bases from J, the junction kept 7 bases outside the gene matches. Germline loops: CDR1 DFQATT, CDR2 SNEGSKA (reference sequence). CDR3: CSAPTSIQDTQYF. The CDR3 nucleotides are TGCAGTGCTCCGACTAGCATTCAAGATACGCAGTATTTT.

The chain employs TRBV12-3 or TRBV12-4 and TRBJ2-4, with D hard to call. This CDR3 comprises 17 residues. Trimming shortened V by 2 bases and J by 0 bases, and 14 bases separated the two germline ends. CDR3 sequence reads: CASSLRGTVLAKNIQYF. The CDR3 nucleotides read TGTGCCAGCAGTTTACGCGGTACAGTTCTAGCCAAAAACATTCAGTACTTC.

This clonotype was counted at least ten times. The J gene is TRBJ2-7, the V gene TRBV21-1; the table gives TRBD1 as D, unverified against the DNA. TRBV21-1 is deemed a pseudogene. CDR3 length: 11 residues. The CDR3: CASDRGDEQYF. Here the CDR3 DNA reads TGTGCCAGCGACAGGGGTGACGAGCAGTACTTC.

J is TRBJ2-7 and V is TRBV12-3 or TRBV12-4, with TRBD1 as a possible D gene (5 bases). The CDR3 is made up of 15 amino acids. Trimming cost V 6 bases and J 0 bases, with 15 bases left between them. CDR3 residues: CASSLQAFYSYEQYF. In nucleotides, the CDR3 is TGTGCCAGCAGCCTACAGGCCTTCTACTCCTACGAGCAGTACTTC.

The J gene is TRBJ2-7, the V gene TRBV4-2; a possible D gene is TRBD1 (6 bases). Germline CDR1 LGHNA, CDR2 YNFKEQ. The ends were cut back, 3 bases at V and 2 bases at J, with 17 bases in the middle. The CDR3 has 16 residues. CDR3 nucleotides: TGTGCCAGCAGCCAGAACCCTACAGGGTACGCCTACGAGCAGTACTTC. Protein product: CASSQNPTGYAYEQYF.

This clonotype was counted at least ten times. V gene TRBV6-1 combines with J gene TRBJ2-7; no firm D call. Germline CDR1 and CDR2: MNHNS and SASEGT. Trimming removed 7 bases at V and 1 base at J, with 17 bases between. CDR3 length: 15 amino acids. The CDR3 sequence is CASIATDRKSYEQYF. CDR3 DNA sequence: TGTGCCAGCATCGCGACGGATAGAAAATCCTACGAGCAGTACTTC.

Here the CDR3 DNA reads TGTGCCAGACGAGGTCGGGGCAGGGAAAACATTCAGTACTTC. Encoded protein: CARRGRGRENIQYF. The chain employs TRBV2 and TRBJ2-4; the D gene could be TRBD1 or TRBD2 (5 bases each). Trimming pared 9 bases from V and 5 bases from J, leaving 17 bases between. Germline V gives CDR1 SNHLY, CDR2 FYNNEI. The CDR3 is made up of 14 amino acids.

This clonotype was picked up a small number of times. The J gene is TRBJ1-5, the V gene TRBV11-1, with D hard to call. CDR3 length: 18 amino acids. With 0 bases removed from V and 2 bases from J, the gap between germline ends came to 17 bases. Germline values: CDR1 SGHAT, CDR2 FQDESV (reference sequence). The CDR3, as DNA: TGTGCCAGCAGCTTAGCGCCGGAGAGGTACGGGGGCAATCAGCCCCAGCATTTT. Translating gives CASSLAPERYGGNQPQHF.

The chain joins TRBV7-6 to TRBJ2-1, with 7 bases lining up with TRBD2. This CDR3 is built from 17 residues. Germline V gives CDR1 SGHVS, CDR2 FNYEAQ. The trim removed 2 bases at V and 5 bases at J, leaving 12 bases unmatched. Written as DNA, the CDR3 is TGTGCCAGCAGCTTAACGAAGACGGGAGGCCGGGACAATGAGCAGTTCTTC. As protein: CASSLTKTGGRDNEQFF.

This clonotype was detected many times. This chain links TRBV7-2 with TRBJ2-1; D might be TRBD1 (6 bases). In germline, CDR1 is SGHTA, CDR2 FQGNSA. Trimming cost V 5 bases and J 4 bases, with 15 bases left between them. This CDR3 is built from 15 residues. The CDR3 bases are TGTGCCAGCAGCATAACAGGGTGGCGGTACAATGAGCAGTTCTTC. As protein: CASSITGWRYNEQFF.

The chain carries TRBV7-2 and TRBJ2-1, with 14 bases identical to TRBD2. The trim removed 5 bases at V and 12 bases at J, leaving 9 bases unmatched. This CDR3 is built from 15 residues. Germline CDR1 reads SGHTA; CDR2 reads FQGNSA. CDR3 sequence reads: CASSISGTSGGGQFF. The CDR3 nucleotides are TGTGCCAGCAGCATCAGCGGGACTAGCGGGGGTGGGCAGTTCTTC.

V is TRBV20-1 and J is TRBJ1-4; tentatively, D is TRBD1 (5 bases). Trimming left V 7 bases short and J 8 bases short, with 17 bases between. The germline gives CDR1 DFQATT, CDR2 SNEGSKA (reference sequence). The CDR3 sequence is 13 residues long. CDR3 nucleotide sequence: TGCAGTGTATCTGGCAGGGTGTTCGAAAAACTGTTTTTT. Translation: CSVSGRVFEKLFF.

The table lists this clonotype with many counts. The genes are TRBV29-1 and TRBJ2-2, with D uncertain. The V end was cut by 4 bases, the J end by 5 bases, with 11 bases between. The germline gives CDR1 SQVTM, CDR2 ANQGSEA. The CDR3 totals 13 residues. CDR3 bases: TGCAGCGTTGGGGATCTGGGAACCGGGGAGCTGTTTTTT. It translates to CSVGDLGTGELFF.

This clonotype showed up many times. The J gene is TRBJ2-1, the V gene TRBV12-3 or TRBV12-4; D remains ambiguous. V was trimmed by 0 bases and J by 5 bases, leaving 5 bases between them. The CDR3 contains 13 residues. The CDR3 DNA is TGTGCCAGCAGTTTAGCGCAGGACAATGAGCAGTTCTTC. Translating it yields CASSLAQDNEQFF.

The chain carries TRBV9 and TRBJ2-7; 8 nucleotides line up with TRBD2. Trimming at V came to 0 bases and at J to 4 bases, leaving 6 bases not matched to a gene. Looked up from germline, CDR1 is SGDLS and CDR2 is YYNGEE. This CDR3 comprises 15 residues. CDR3 in amino acids: CASSVAAGGVYEQYF. The CDR3 DNA reads TGTGCCAGCAGCGTAGCGGCGGGAGGCGTTTACGAGCAGTACTTC.

This clonotype has just a few counts. The V and J genes are TRBV7-6 and TRBJ2-1, with TRBD1 identical over 8 bases. The CDR3 spans 16 residues. Germline V gene lookup returns CDR1 SGHVS and CDR2 FNYEAQ. J was trimmed by 7 bases and V by 4 bases; bases with no gene match: 12. This CDR3 reads CASSSPFDRGGNEQFF. In DNA, the CDR3 is TGTGCCAGCAGCTCCCCATTCGACAGGGGAGGTAATGAGCAGTTCTTC.

This clonotype has a handful of counts. The chain is built from TRBV12-3 or TRBV12-4 and TRBJ2-6; D is ambiguous. Trimming left V 1 base short and J 0 bases short, with 7 bases between. The CDR3 is made up of 16 amino acids. The CDR3: CASSLGLSSGANVLTF. The CDR3 DNA sequence: TGTGCCAGCAGTTTAGGCCTCAGCTCTGGGGCCAACGTCCTGACTTTC.

This clonotype was seen only a few times. This CDR3 reads CSARAGEVLPGTDTQYF. For the CDR3, the DNA is TGCAGTGCTAGAGCGGGAGAGGTTTTGCCAGGCACAGATACGCAGTATTTT. The J gene is TRBJ2-3, the V gene TRBV20-1, with D possibly matching TRBD2 (6 bases). The V and J ends lost 1 base and 1 base respectively, with 18 bases between them. The CDR3 runs to 17 residues. Germline values: CDR1 DFQATT, CDR2 SNEGSKA (reference sequence).

CDR3 DNA: TGTGCCACCCCTAACGGGGTAACTAGCGACCACAAAAACATTCAGTACTTC. Amino acid sequence: CATPNGVTSDHKNIQYF. The chain recombines TRBV6-4 with TRBJ2-4, with 7 bases aligning to TRBD2. The CDR3 length is 17 residues. The V segment lost 10 bases and the J segment 3 bases; nucleotides outside the gene matches: 18. Looked up from germline, CDR1 is MRHNA and CDR2 is SNTAGT.